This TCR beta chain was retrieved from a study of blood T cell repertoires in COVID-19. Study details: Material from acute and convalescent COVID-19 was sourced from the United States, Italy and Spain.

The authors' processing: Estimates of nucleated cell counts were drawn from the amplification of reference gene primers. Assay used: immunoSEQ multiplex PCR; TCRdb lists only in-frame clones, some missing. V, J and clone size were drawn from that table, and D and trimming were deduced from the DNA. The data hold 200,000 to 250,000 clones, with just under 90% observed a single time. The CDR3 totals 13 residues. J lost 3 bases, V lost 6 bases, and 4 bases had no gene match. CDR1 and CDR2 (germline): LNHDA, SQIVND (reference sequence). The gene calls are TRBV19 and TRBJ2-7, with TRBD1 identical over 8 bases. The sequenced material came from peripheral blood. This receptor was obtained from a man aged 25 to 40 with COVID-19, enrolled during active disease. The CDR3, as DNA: TGTGCCAGTAGCTCAGGACAGGGCTACGAGCAGTACTTC. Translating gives CASSSGQGYEQYF.